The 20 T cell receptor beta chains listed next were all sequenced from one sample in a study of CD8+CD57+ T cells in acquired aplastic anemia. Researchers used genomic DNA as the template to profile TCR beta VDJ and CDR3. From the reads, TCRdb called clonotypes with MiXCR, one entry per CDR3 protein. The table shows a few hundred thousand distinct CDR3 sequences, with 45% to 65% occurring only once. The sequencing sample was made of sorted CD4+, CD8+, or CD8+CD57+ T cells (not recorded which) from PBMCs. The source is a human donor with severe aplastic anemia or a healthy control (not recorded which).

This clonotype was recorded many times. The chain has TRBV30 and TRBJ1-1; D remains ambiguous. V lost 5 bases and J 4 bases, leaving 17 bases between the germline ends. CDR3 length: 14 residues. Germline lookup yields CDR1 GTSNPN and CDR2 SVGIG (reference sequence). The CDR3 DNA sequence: TGTGCCTGGGAGACCGGGCCCCTGAGCACTGAAGCTTTCTTT. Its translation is CAWETGPLSTEAFF.

In DNA, the CDR3 is TGTGCCAGCAGTCAAGTGAGGGTAGCGGGAGGGCCGGGGGATACGCAGTATTTT. Translation: CASSQVRVAGGPGDTQYF. This sequence joins TRBV28 and TRBJ2-3; 11 positions match TRBD2. Per the germline V gene, CDR1 is MDHEN and CDR2 is SYDVKM. The trim removed 5 bases at V and 6 bases at J, leaving 16 bases unmatched. The CDR3 consists of 18 residues.

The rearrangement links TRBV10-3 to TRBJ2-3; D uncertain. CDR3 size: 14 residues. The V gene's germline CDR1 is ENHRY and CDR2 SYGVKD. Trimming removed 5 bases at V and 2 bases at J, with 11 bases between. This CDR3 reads CAISWARNTDTQYF. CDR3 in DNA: TGTGCCATCAGTTGGGCGAGGAACACAGATACGCAGTATTTT.

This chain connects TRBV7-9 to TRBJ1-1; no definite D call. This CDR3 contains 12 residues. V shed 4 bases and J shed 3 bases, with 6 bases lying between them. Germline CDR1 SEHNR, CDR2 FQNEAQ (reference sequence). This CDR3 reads CASSSSYTEAFF. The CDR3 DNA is TGTGCCAGCAGCTCGAGTTACACTGAAGCTTTCTTT.

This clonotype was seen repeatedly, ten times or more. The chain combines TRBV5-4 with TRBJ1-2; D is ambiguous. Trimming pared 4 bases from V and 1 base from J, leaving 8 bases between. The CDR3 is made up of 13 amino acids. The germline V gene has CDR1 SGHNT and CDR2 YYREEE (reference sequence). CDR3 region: CASSPDLNYGYTF. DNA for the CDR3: TGTGCCAGCAGCCCCGACCTTAACTATGGCTACACCTTC. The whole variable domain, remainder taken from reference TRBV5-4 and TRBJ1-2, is ETGVTQSPTHLIKTRGQQVTLRCSSQSGHNTVSWYQQALGQGPQFIFQYYREEENGRGNFPPRFSGLQFPNYSSELNVNALELDDSALYLCASSPDLNYGYTFGSGTRLTVV.

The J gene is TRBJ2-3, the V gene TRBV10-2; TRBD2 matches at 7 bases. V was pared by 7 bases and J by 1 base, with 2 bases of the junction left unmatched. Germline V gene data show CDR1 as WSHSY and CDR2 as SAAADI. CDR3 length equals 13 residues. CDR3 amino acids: CASKGGGTDTQYF. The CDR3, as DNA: TGCGCCAGCAAGGGAGGGGGCACAGATACGCAGTATTTT.

CDR3 DNA sequence: TGTGCCAGCAGGTTACGGGACTTCAACAATGAGCAGTTCTTC. It translates to CASRLRDFNNEQFF. This sequence joins TRBV2 and TRBJ2-1; a weak D match, TRBD2 (6 bases). This CDR3 is 14 amino acids long. Germline CDR1 SNHLY, CDR2 FYNNEI. Trimming stripped 6 bases from V and 5 bases from J, with 14 bases between.

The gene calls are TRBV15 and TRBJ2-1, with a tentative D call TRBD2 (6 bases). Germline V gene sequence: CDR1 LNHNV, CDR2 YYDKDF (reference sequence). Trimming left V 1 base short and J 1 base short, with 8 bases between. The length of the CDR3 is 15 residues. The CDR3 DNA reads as TGTGCCACCAGCAGAGTCGCGGGGTCCTACAATGAGCAGTTCTTC. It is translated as CATSRVAGSYNEQFF.

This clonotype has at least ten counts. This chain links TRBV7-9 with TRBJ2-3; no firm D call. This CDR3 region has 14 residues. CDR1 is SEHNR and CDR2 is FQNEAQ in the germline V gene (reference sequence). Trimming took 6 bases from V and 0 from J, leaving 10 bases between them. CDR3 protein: CASSQTTSTDTQYF. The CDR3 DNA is TGTGCCAGCAGTCAGACCACGAGCACAGATACGCAGTATTTT.

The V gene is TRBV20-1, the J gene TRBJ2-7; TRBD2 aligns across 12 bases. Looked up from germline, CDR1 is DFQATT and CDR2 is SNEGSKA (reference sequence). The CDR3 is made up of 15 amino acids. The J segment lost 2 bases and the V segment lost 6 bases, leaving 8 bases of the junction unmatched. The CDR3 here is CSAMGLAGGTYEQYF. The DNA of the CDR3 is TGCAGTGCAATGGGGCTAGCGGGGGGGACCTACGAGCAGTACTTC.

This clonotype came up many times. The CDR3 region has the DNA TGCGCCAGCAGCCAAAGTGGGATCGTAGGGACCCTGAATTCACCCCTCCACTTT. It encodes CASSQSGIVGTLNSPLHF. The V gene is TRBV4-1, the J gene TRBJ1-6; possibly TRBD1 for D (5 bases). Germline V gene data show CDR1 as MGHRA and CDR2 as YSYEKL. The CDR3 runs to 18 residues. V was clipped by 2 bases and J by 7 bases, with 21 bases between them.

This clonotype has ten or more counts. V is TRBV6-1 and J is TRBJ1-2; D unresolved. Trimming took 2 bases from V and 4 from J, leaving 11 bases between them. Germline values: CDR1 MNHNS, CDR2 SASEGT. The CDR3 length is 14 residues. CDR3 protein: CASSETFRSYGYTF. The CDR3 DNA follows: TGTGCCAGCAGTGAAACGTTCCGATCCTATGGCTACACCTTC.

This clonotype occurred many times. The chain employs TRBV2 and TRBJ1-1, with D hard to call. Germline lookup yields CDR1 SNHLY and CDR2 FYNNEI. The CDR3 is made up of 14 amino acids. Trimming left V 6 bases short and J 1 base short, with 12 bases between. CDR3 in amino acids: CASRMSNQNTEAFF. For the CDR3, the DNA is TGTGCCAGCAGGATGTCGAATCAGAACACTGAAGCTTTCTTT. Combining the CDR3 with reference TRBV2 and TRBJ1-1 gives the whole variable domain EPEVTQTPSHQVTQMGQEVILRCVPISNHLYFYWYRQILGQKVEFLVSFYNNEISEKSEIFDDQFSVERPDGSNFTLKIRSTKLEDSAMYFCASRMSNQNTEAFFGQGTRLTVV.

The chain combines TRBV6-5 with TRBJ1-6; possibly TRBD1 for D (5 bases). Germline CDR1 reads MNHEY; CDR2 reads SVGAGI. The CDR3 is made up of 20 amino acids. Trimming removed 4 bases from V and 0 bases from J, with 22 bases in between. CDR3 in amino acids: CASSFGLAGTVISYNSPLHF. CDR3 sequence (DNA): TGTGCCAGCAGTTTTGGACTAGCGGGGACGGTGATCTCCTATAATTCACCCCTCCACTTT.

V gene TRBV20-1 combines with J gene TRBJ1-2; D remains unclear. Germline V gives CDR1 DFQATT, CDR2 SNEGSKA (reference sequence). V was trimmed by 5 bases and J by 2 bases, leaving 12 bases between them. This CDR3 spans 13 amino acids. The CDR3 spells CSASYSPNYGYTF. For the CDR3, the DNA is TGCAGTGCTTCGTACTCCCCGAACTATGGCTACACCTTC.

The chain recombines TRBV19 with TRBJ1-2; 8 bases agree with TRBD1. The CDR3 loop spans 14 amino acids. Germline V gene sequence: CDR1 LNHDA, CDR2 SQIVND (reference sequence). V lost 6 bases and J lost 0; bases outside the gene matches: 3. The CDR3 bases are TGTGCCAGTAGGGCACAGGGGGCTAACTATGGCTACACCTTC. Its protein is CASRAQGANYGYTF.

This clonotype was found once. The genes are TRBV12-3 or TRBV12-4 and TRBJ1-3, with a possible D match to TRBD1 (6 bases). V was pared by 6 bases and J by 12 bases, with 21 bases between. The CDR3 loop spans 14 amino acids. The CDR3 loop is CASRDVQGSLVIYF. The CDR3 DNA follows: TGTGCCAGCAGGGATGTGCAGGGGTCTTTGGTCATATATTTT.

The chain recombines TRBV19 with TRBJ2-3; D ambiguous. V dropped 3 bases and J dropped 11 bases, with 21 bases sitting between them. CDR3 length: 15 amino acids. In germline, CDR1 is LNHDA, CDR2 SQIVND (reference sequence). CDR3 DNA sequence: TGTGCCAGTAGTATGAGCAGCAATGGGTACAATGAGCAGTATTTT. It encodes CASSMSSNGYNEQYF. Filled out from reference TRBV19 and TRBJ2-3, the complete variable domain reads DGGITQSPKYLFRKEGQNVTLSCEQNLNHDAMYWYRQDPGQGLRLIYYSQIVNDFQKGDIAEGYSVSREKKESFPLTVTSAQKNPTAFYLCASSMSSNGYNEQYFGPGTRLTVL.

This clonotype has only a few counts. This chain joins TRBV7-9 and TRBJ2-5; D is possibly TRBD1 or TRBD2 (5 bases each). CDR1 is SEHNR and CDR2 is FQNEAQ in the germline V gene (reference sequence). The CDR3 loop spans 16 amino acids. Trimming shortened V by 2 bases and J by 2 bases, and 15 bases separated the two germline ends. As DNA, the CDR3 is TGTGCCAGCAGCTTACGGGACGCCCCGTCTCAAGAGACCCAGTACTTC. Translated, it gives CASSLRDAPSQETQYF.

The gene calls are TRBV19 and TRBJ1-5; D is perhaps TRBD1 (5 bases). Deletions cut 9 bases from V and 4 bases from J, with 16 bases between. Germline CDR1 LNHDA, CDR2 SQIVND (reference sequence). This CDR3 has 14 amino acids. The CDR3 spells CASLPIGENQPQHF. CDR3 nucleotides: TGTGCCAGCCTACCGATAGGGGAGAATCAGCCCCAGCATTTT.